This T cell receptor beta chain was recovered during a study of cytomegalovirus exposure and HLA in healthy donors. As to this clone: As yet, its antigen is unknown.

J lost 2 bases, V lost 4 bases, and 11 bases had no gene match. This CDR3 is 16 amino acids long. Germline V lookup: CDR1 GTSNPN, CDR2 SVGIG (reference sequence). Whole-study findings and limits: A missense variant in DCLRE1C was later tied to TCR beta V- and J-gene trimming.

PCR was performed using 60 Vbeta and 13 Jbeta primers. Using immunoSEQ multiplex PCR, the repertoire was profiled, and TCRdb retains in-frame clones only, with some absent. This sample carries over 150,000 clones, around 73% of them seen once, and the ten largest clones take less than 3.5%. This receptor was obtained from a woman younger than 45 in good health and CMV-seronegative. The genes are TRBV30 and TRBJ1-2; 9 nucleotides match TRBD1. Source material: PBMCs. The CDR3 DNA follows: TGTGCCTGGACCAACCGTCAGGACAGGGGAAACTATGGCTACACCTTC. It encodes CAWTNRQDRGNYGYTF.